This record concerns one T cell receptor (beta chain) sequence. This clonotype was seen repeatedly, ten times or more. Its antigen has not been determined. No base quality information exists; no much larger clone differs at one position. For a library built for alpha chains, this beta chain is a stray read; little rests on its size. This entry belongs to a study of spatial heterogeneity in lung cancer (dated by TCRdb to the late 2010s). General notes on the study: More beta-chain than alpha-chain transcripts were consistently detected, likely reflecting higher beta-chain transcript abundance. In the raw uncorrected reads, each unique combination of TCR and UMI appeared on average more than ten times. TCR alpha and beta repertoires were quantitatively compared across multiple tumor regions, matched nontumor lung and blood in non-small cell lung cancer. Nonsynonymous mutation counts, determined by whole-exome sequencing of tumor tissue, were related to TCR repertoire features. Both alpha and beta chains were TCR-sequenced in 210 or so tumor regions, about 64 matched nontumor lung samples and roughly 54 PBMC samples obtained at surgery. The paper as a whole reports these results and caveats: Additional single-cell paired TCR alpha and beta sequencing was considered necessary to confirm, at a functional level, the hypothesis that regional TCRs recognize regional mutations.

Read against the paper, the sample's time point label means: sample taken at primary tumor resection. The donors were about 65 patients from the lung TRACERx cohort who had early-stage, untreated non-small cell lung cancer. For TCR sequencing, whole RNA was extracted from tumor and nontumor lung tissue, or from cryopreserved PBMC samples, and no cell sorting was done. A patient was chosen for TCR sequencing only when enough RNA was available from at least two tumor regions. The library was built by means of 5' RACE. Reads for this sample came from a NextSeq 500. To allow correction of PCR and sequencing errors, the TCR library protocol tagged every TCR cDNA molecule with a unique molecular identifier. Per the source publication's procedure: Decombinator tools were used for TCR identification, UMI-based error correction and CDR3 extraction. Expanded TCRs were defined as those above a frequency of 2 per 1,000, corresponding to the top 1% of the tumor frequency distribution. Rényi diversity was computed with the R vegan package after subsampling each repertoire 100 times to 5,000 TCRs. CDR3 similarity networks were built from amino acid triplet string-kernel similarity, connecting CDR3s with pairwise similarity above 0.82. The raw public data were reprocessed by TCRdb itself: fastp quality trimming at Q25, MiXCR clonotype calling, in-frame beta chains only. For every CDR3 protein sequence, its rows merge into one entry that carries the most common genes and DNA. TCRdb's processing, not the authors', yielded these V and J calls. This sample is represented by more than 5,000 distinct CDR3 sequences; under 15% of them were singletons. Jointly, the top ten make up about 15% of the sample.

The germline V gene specifies SQVTM as CDR1 and ANQGSEA as CDR2. From the cysteine through the phenylalanine, the CDR3 covers 11 amino acids. The CDR3 DNA has 33 bases and is translated from base 1. Deletion took 6 bases off V and 6 bases off J, with a span of 11 bases between the germline ends. The rearrangement combines TRBV29-1 with TRBJ1-1, with the D gene not clear enough to name. The sequence came from a human donor with early-stage non-small cell lung cancer. Sequences were derived from lung tissue, sampled at surgery. The DNA sequence is as follows: TGCAGCGTATCGCCGGGCGCTGAAGCTTTCTTT. Translation gives CSVSPGAEAFF. This CDR3, with the reference TRBV29-1 and TRBJ1-1 proteins standing in past its ends, gives the full variable domain SAVISQKPSRDICQRGTSLTIQCQVDSQVTMMFWYRQQPGQSLTLIATANQGSEATYESGFVIDKFPISRPNLTFSTLTVSNMSPEDSSIYLCSVSPGAEAFFGQGTRLTVV.